This T cell receptor beta chain was sequenced in a study of Ad26.COV2.S vaccination and SARS-CoV-2 variants. Regarding treatment: over 15 received Ad26.COV2.S at low or high dose, single or two shots; five or six received placebo; per-sample allocation not given. Sampling was performed 63 days after the first vaccine or placebo injection. This adult donor, from Boston, was 18-55 years old. Method: immunoSEQ multiplex PCR; TCRdb's copy keeps in-frame clones and lacks some. The profile shows over 400,000 clones, around 91% of them singletons. The CDR3 loop spans 17 amino acids. Trimming took 4 bases from V and 1 from J; bases not matched to a gene: 12. Germline V lookup: CDR1 MNHNS, CDR2 SASEGT.

The sample in question was peripheral blood, obtained in a trial of Ad26.COV2.S vaccine versus placebo. This TCR came from a person between 18 and 60 years old who received the Ad26.COV2.S COVID-19 vaccine or a placebo. The V gene is TRBV6-1, the J gene TRBJ1-2; 7 bases are a match to TRBD1. The CDR3 sequence: CASSAYITGASNYGYTF. The CDR3 bases are TGTGCCAGCAGTGCCTATATTACAGGGGCGAGTAACTATGGCTACACCTTC.